Below, one T cell receptor (beta chain) is given with its context. This sample stems from a study of blood T cell repertoires in COVID-19. Study at large: Acute and convalescent COVID-19 specimens originated in the United States, Italy and Spain. Sources were T cells, B-cell-depleted T cells, or PBMCs; the material itself was cDNA or gDNA.

The authors' processing: Scientists estimated how many nucleated cells there were by amplifying reference gene primers. Using immunoSEQ multiplex PCR, the repertoire was profiled, and TCRdb retains in-frame clones only, with some absent. V, J and clone size derive from that table, while D and trimming were established from the DNA sequence. The table shows 70,000 or so clones, with 75% to 95% occurring only once. The CDR3 length is 16 residues. In germline, CDR1 is MGHRA, CDR2 YSYEKL. V lost 2 bases and J lost 6; bases outside the gene matches: 6. The chain carries TRBV4-1 and TRBJ2-3; the match to TRBD2 covers 12 bases. The clonotype was recovered from a woman aged 18-29 years with acute or convalescent COVID-19. Sequencing was performed on peripheral blood. Here the CDR3 reads CASSQQLAGGFDTQYF. In DNA form, the CDR3 reads TGCGCCAGCAGCCAACAACTAGCGGGGGGATTCGATACGCAGTATTTT.